This passage covers 12 T cell receptor beta chains from one sample sequenced in a study of siplizumab effects on memory and regulatory T cells. Produced via immunoSEQ multiplex PCR; TCRdb's table is partial and in-frame only. The table includes just over 50,000 clones, 95% to 97% detected once. The sequenced sample was naive CD4+ T cells sorted from blood. These receptors all come from a human donor in good health.

V usage is TRBV29-1 and J usage is TRBJ2-7; 7 bases line up with TRBD1. Losses at the gene ends were 7 bases for V and 4 bases for J; bases not matched to a gene: 10. The CDR3 spans 13 residues. The germline V gene encodes CDR1 SQVTM and CDR2 ANQGSEA. This chain's CDR3 is CSAANRGAYEQYF. The CDR3 DNA reads TGCAGCGCTGCTAACAGGGGCGCGTACGAGCAGTACTTC.

V is TRBV28 and J is TRBJ1-5; tentatively, D is TRBD1 (5 bases). Trimming stripped 5 bases from V and 0 bases from J, with 14 bases between. The length of the CDR3 is 16 residues. CDR1 MDHEN and CDR2 SYDVKM come from the germline V gene. CDR3 region: CASSSSGGASNQPQHF. Written as DNA, the CDR3 is TGTGCCAGCAGTAGCTCTGGAGGGGCTAGCAATCAGCCCCAGCATTTT.

This clone has just one count. The V call is TRBV9, the J call TRBJ1-3; TRBD1 is a possible D gene (5 bases). The V gene lost 7 bases and the J gene lost 4 bases, with 18 bases spanning the gap. From germline, CDR1 is SGDLS and CDR2 YYNGEE. The CDR3 contains 15 residues. The CDR3 DNA sequence: TGTGCCAGCCAACGTGGGACGGACCTGGGAAACACCATATATTTT. Residues: CASQRGTDLGNTIYF.

This chain connects TRBV6-6 to TRBJ2-5; D unclear. V was clipped by 7 bases and J by 0 bases, with 12 bases between them. Germline V lookup: CDR1 MNHNY, CDR2 SVGAGI (reference sequence). The CDR3 is 14 residues long. In nucleotides, the CDR3 is TGTGCCAGCAAGCCATCTACTTACCAAGAGACCCAGTACTTC. Translated: CASKPSTYQETQYF.

J is TRBJ2-3 and V is TRBV5-4; D gene ambiguous. V was pared by 5 bases and J by 2 bases, with 6 bases between. CDR3 length: 12 residues. Germline V gene sequence: CDR1 SGHNT, CDR2 YYREEE (reference sequence). This chain's CDR3 is CASSSLTDTQYF. CDR3 coding DNA: TGTGCCAGCAGTTCCCTCACAGATACGCAGTATTTT.

The chain employs TRBV9 and TRBJ2-1; TRBD2 might be the D (6 bases). The germline V and J ends were trimmed by 3 bases and 1 base, with 11 bases remaining between them. The length of the CDR3 is 15 residues. CDR1 is SGDLS and CDR2 is YYNGEE in the germline V gene. The CDR3 here is CASSEKAGSYNEQFF. As DNA, the CDR3 is TGTGCCAGCAGCGAGAAGGCGGGATCCTACAATGAGCAGTTCTTC.

The chain links TRBV25-1 to TRBJ2-1; 9 bases match TRBD2. V dropped 1 base and J dropped 11; count of bases not matched to a gene: 6. CDR1 is MGHDK, CDR2 SYGVNS, per germline. The CDR3 is 14 amino acids. DNA for the CDR3: TGTGCCAGCAGTGAATCGGGACTAGCAGGAAAGCAGTTCTTC. The encoded protein is CASSESGLAGKQFF.

The rearrangement joins TRBV2 to TRBJ2-7, with a weak D call TRBD1 (6 bases). The CDR3 contains 13 residues. V was clipped by 4 bases and J by 6 bases, with 13 bases between them. CDR1 is SNHLY, CDR2 FYNNEI, per germline. CDR3 DNA sequence: TGTGCCAGCAGTGGACGGCAGGGGATCGAGCAGTACTTC. Protein product: CASSGRQGIEQYF.

The chain uses TRBV6-4 and TRBJ2-1, with 7 bases fitting TRBD2. CDR1 and CDR2 from the germline V gene are MRHNA and SNTAGT. CDR3 length: 15 residues. The V segment lost 4 bases and the J segment 0 bases; nucleotides outside the gene matches: 3. CDR3 DNA: TGTGCCAGCAGTGTAAGCGGGAACTCCTACAATGAGCAGTTCTTC. It yields the protein CASSVSGNSYNEQFF.

This rearrangement joins TRBV6-5 to TRBJ2-1, with TRBD1 identical over 9 bases. The CDR3 consists of 14 residues. V lost 8 bases to trimming and J lost 5 bases; unmatched junction nucleotides: 7. From germline, CDR1 is MNHEY and CDR2 SVGAGI. The CDR3 bases are TGTGCCAGCGGAAGGACAGGGGTCCACAATGAGCAGTTCTTC. Its translation: CASGRTGVHNEQFF.

J is TRBJ2-3 and V is TRBV28, with TRBD2 as a possible D gene (6 bases). Trimming shortened V by 5 bases and J by 1 base, and 16 bases separated the two germline ends. From germline, CDR1 is MDHEN and CDR2 SYDVKM. The CDR3 spans 16 residues. CDR3 sequence: CASSLVVVAGTDTQYF. The CDR3 DNA follows: TGTGCCAGCAGTCTCGTGGTGGTAGCGGGCACAGATACGCAGTATTTT.

This rearrangement joins TRBV7-2 to TRBJ1-1, with D perhaps TRBD1 (5 bases). The germline gives CDR1 SGHTA, CDR2 FQGNSA. Trimming pared 6 bases from V and 5 bases from J, leaving 16 bases between. This CDR3 has 14 amino acids. CDR3 nucleotide sequence: TGTGCCAGCAGACCAAGGGGAGGAGGGACTGAAGCTTTCTTT. This gives the protein CASRPRGGGTEAFF.